These 30 T cell receptor beta chains were sequenced from one sample in a study of control samples from healthy donors and cancer patients. Produced via immunoSEQ multiplex PCR; TCRdb's table is partial and in-frame only. The sample includes 65,000 to 80,000 clones, around nine tenths seen only once; the top ten take roughly 2%. The sample consisted of PBMCs. The source of these receptors is a woman aged 55-69 years with head and neck cancer.

The V call is TRBV7-7, the J call TRBJ2-7; no reliable D call. Germline CDR1 and CDR2: SSHAT and FNYEAQ (reference sequence). V shed 5 bases and J shed 7 bases, with 21 bases lying between them. This CDR3 region has 15 residues. In nucleotides, the CDR3 is TGTGCCAGCAGCGTAGACCGGGCCTCAAATCGGGAGCAGTACTTC. This gives the protein CASSVDRASNREQYF. Full variable domain (remainder filled in from reference TRBV7-7 and TRBJ2-7): GAGVSQSPRYKVTKRGQDVTLRCDPISSHATLYWYQQALGQGPEFLTYFNYEAQPDKSGLPSDRFSAERPEGSISTLTIQRTEQRDSAMYRCASSVDRASNREQYFGPGTRLTVT.

This rearrangement joins TRBV6-5 to TRBJ2-7; D remains ambiguous. The CDR3 extends over 14 amino acids. The germline V and J ends were trimmed by 7 bases and 0 bases, with 13 bases remaining between them. CDR1 is MNHEY and CDR2 is SVGAGI in the germline V gene. In DNA, the CDR3 is TGTGCCAGCACCATAAATACTCTCTCCTACGAGCAGTACTTC. Encoded protein: CASTINTLSYEQYF.

The chain has TRBV19 and TRBJ2-1; the match to TRBD2 covers 8 bases. V lost 5 bases to trimming and J lost 7 bases; unmatched junction nucleotides: 10. This CDR3 comprises 15 residues. Germline V gene lookup returns CDR1 LNHDA and CDR2 SQIVND (reference sequence). CDR3 region: CASSGRLAGENEQFF. The CDR3 DNA reads as TGTGCCAGTAGTGGTCGTCTAGCGGGTGAAAATGAGCAGTTCTTC.

This clone was picked up one time. The chain carries TRBV6-5 and TRBJ2-7; D possibly matches TRBD1 or TRBD2 (6 bases each). From germline, CDR1 is MNHEY and CDR2 SVGAGI. V lost 0 bases and J lost 1, with 13 bases in between. The CDR3 has 16 residues. Here the CDR3 reads CASSYSKGGRSYEQYF. The DNA for the CDR3 is TGTGCCAGCAGTTACTCGAAGGGGGGCAGGTCCTACGAGCAGTACTTC.

This clone showed up just once. The V and J genes are TRBV12-3 or TRBV12-4 and TRBJ2-7; D remains unclear. The CDR3 loop spans 11 amino acids. Trimming pared 6 bases from V and 6 bases from J, leaving 9 bases between. CDR3 region: CASSTLLEQYF. In DNA form, the CDR3 reads TGTGCCAGCAGCACCCTACTCGAGCAGTACTTC.

The J gene is TRBJ1-5, the V gene TRBV5-1; 11 positions match TRBD1. Germline V gives CDR1 SGHRS, CDR2 YFSETQ. V was clipped by 4 bases and J by 6 bases; unmatched bases: 6. The CDR3 runs to 15 residues. The CDR3 loop reads CASSDGQGAGQPQHF. The DNA of the CDR3 is TGCGCCAGCAGCGACGGACAGGGGGCGGGTCAGCCCCAGCATTTT.

The J gene is TRBJ1-5, the V gene TRBV5-5; D is uncertain. The CDR3 is 16 amino acids. V was clipped by 0 bases and J by 4 bases, with 14 bases between them. The V gene's germline CDR1 is SGHKS and CDR2 YYEKEE (reference sequence). The CDR3 here is CASSLAGILGNQPQHF. CDR3 nucleotides: TGTGCCAGCAGCTTGGCCGGCATCCTGGGGAATCAGCCCCAGCATTTT.

The rearrangement joins TRBV5-5 to TRBJ1-5; D not certain. The CDR3 has 13 residues. V lost 3 bases and J lost 5, with 9 bases in between. Germline V gives CDR1 SGHKS, CDR2 YYEKEE (reference sequence). The CDR3 DNA reads TGTGCCAGCAGCTCTTTGGTTGATCAGCCCCAGCATTTT. It is translated as CASSSLVDQPQHF.

Comments on this clone: One junction end disagrees with the germline gene, perhaps due to a read error. The chain links TRBV7-2 to TRBJ2-7; D perhaps matches TRBD1 (6 bases). The CDR3 totals 11 residues. Germline V gives CDR1 SGHTA, CDR2 FQGNSA. The CDR3 nucleotides read TGTGCCAGCAGCTTCCCCGGGACACCGAACTTC. Protein sequence: CASSFPGTPNF.

The genes are TRBV19 and TRBJ1-1; possible D gene TRBD1, 5 bases. V dropped 3 bases and J dropped 6 bases, with 17 bases sitting between them. Looked up from germline, CDR1 is LNHDA and CDR2 is SQIVND (reference sequence). There are 15 residues in the CDR3. The CDR3 nucleotides read TGTGCCAGTAGTATGGGGTCCCCGGGGCTCCCTGAAGCTTTCTTT. Amino acids: CASSMGSPGLPEAFF.

This clone was recorded only once. V gene TRBV5-6 combines with J gene TRBJ1-3; D not resolved. This CDR3 is 15 amino acids long. Germline values: CDR1 SGHDT, CDR2 YYEEEE. Trimming stripped 4 bases from V and 1 base from J, with 12 bases between. In nucleotides, the CDR3 is TGTGCCAGCAGCACCACCATAGATTCTGGAAACACCATATATTTT. This sequence encodes CASSTTIDSGNTIYF.

This chain links TRBV6-1 with TRBJ2-1; 11 positions agree with TRBD2. Germline V lookup: CDR1 MNHNS, CDR2 SASEGT. V was clipped by 3 bases and J by 5 bases; unmatched bases: 3. This CDR3 region has 15 residues. The CDR3: CASSDIAGGNNEQFF. CDR3 sequence (DNA): TGTGCCAGCAGTGATATAGCGGGAGGGAACAATGAGCAGTTCTTC.

The chain has TRBV6-4 and TRBJ2-7; D may be TRBD2 (5 bases). Trimming removed 4 bases at V and 5 bases at J, with 9 bases between. CDR3 length: 12 residues. The germline V gene has CDR1 MRHNA and CDR2 SNTAGT. The CDR3 bases are TGTGCCAGCAGTGCGTGGGGAGACGAGCAGTACTTC. Amino acid sequence: CASSAWGDEQYF.

The chain employs TRBV28 and TRBJ1-5; tentatively, D is TRBD1 (5 bases). Trimming took 3 bases from V and 0 from J, leaving 9 bases between them. CDR1 is MDHEN, CDR2 SYDVKM, per germline. The CDR3 contains 15 residues. This CDR3 is CASSFAGYSNQPQHF. CDR3 DNA sequence: TGTGCCAGCAGTTTTGCAGGGTATAGCAATCAGCCCCAGCATTTT.

The chain couples TRBV10-3 to TRBJ2-1, with 15 bases aligning to TRBD2. Germline V CDR1 and CDR2: ENHRY, SYGVKD. This CDR3 spans 17 amino acids. V dropped 0 bases and J dropped 4; count of bases not matched to a gene: 1. The DNA for the CDR3 is TGTGCCATCAGTGAGTCGGGACTAGCGGGAGGTTACAATGAGCAGTTCTTC. Amino acids: CAISESGLAGGYNEQFF.

For the CDR3, the DNA is TGTGCCAGCAGCCAAGAATTGCCAGGACAGGTAACAGATACGCAGTATTTT. It specifies CASSQELPGQVTDTQYF. V and J are TRBV4-2 and TRBJ2-3; 7 positions agree with TRBD1. The CDR3 consists of 17 residues. The germline CDR1 and CDR2 sequences are LGHNA and YNFKEQ. The ends lost 0 bases at V and 3 bases at J; junction bases unmatched: 9.

This chain connects TRBV19 to TRBJ2-7; 9 nucleotides align to TRBD1. The CDR3 loop spans 14 amino acids. V shed 1 base, J shed 6 bases, and the junction held 4 bases outside the gene matches. Germline V gene data show CDR1 as LNHDA and CDR2 as SQIVND (reference sequence). The CDR3 nucleotides read TGTGCCAGTAGTATAGGGGACAGGGACGGCGAGCAGTACTTC. Residues: CASSIGDRDGEQYF.

In this sample, this clone turned up a few times. The chain is built from TRBV6-1 and TRBJ1-2, with 7 bases that match TRBD1. This CDR3 region has 15 residues. Trimming took 1 base from V and 4 from J; bases not matched to a gene: 6. The germline V gene has CDR1 MNHNS and CDR2 SASEGT. The CDR3 reads CASSEGQGEGYGYTF. CDR3 nucleotides: TGTGCCAGCAGTGAAGGACAGGGAGAGGGCTATGGCTACACCTTC.

CDR3 nucleotides: TGTGCCGGAACAAGGGGCTCCTACAATGAGCAGTTCTTC. Its translation: CAGTRGSYNEQFF. This chain connects TRBV30 to TRBJ2-1; possible D gene TRBD1, 5 bases. CDR1 GTSNPN and CDR2 SVGIG come from the germline V gene (reference sequence). This CDR3 is built from 13 residues. V was cut by 8 bases and J by 0 bases, with 11 bases left in between.

The chain couples TRBV29-1 to TRBJ1-1, with a tentative D call TRBD1 (5 bases). This CDR3 has 13 amino acids. CDR1 is SQVTM, CDR2 ANQGSEA, per germline. V gave up 2 bases and J gave up 1 base, with 8 bases separating them. Here the CDR3 DNA reads TGCAGCGTTGAATCCAGGGAGAACACTGAAGCTTTCTTT. The encoded protein is CSVESRENTEAFF.

The chain recombines TRBV6-5 with TRBJ2-7; 9 positions match TRBD1. After removal of 5 bases from V and 4 bases from J, the junction contained 9 bases not matched to a gene. This CDR3 spans 15 amino acids. Germline CDR1 reads MNHEY; CDR2 reads SVGAGI. CDR3 DNA sequence: TGTGCCAGCAGTCCGGGGACAGGGAGCCGATACGAGCAGTACTTC. Translation gives CASSPGTGSRYEQYF.

CDR3 loop: CASSLAQGPSNQPQHF. The CDR3 bases are TGTGCCAGCAGCTTAGCGCAGGGCCCAAGCAATCAGCCCCAGCATTTT. V and J are TRBV7-9 and TRBJ1-5, with D perhaps matching TRBD1 (5 bases). V lost 0 bases and J lost 1, with 10 bases in between. This CDR3 spans 16 amino acids. Germline V gene sequence: CDR1 SEHNR, CDR2 FQNEAQ (reference sequence).

The chain links TRBV10-3 to TRBJ1-1; D is ambiguous. CDR1 and CDR2 (germline): ENHRY, SYGVKD. Trimming removed 3 bases at V and 1 base at J, with 9 bases between. CDR3 size: 14 residues. The CDR3: CAISDPWENTEAFF. The CDR3 bases are TGTGCCATCAGTGATCCTTGGGAGAACACTGAAGCTTTCTTT.

The V call is TRBV2, the J call TRBJ1-2, with D perhaps TRBD1 (6 bases). Germline V gives CDR1 SNHLY, CDR2 FYNNEI. CDR3 length: 13 amino acids. V was shortened by 4 bases and J by 0 bases, with 6 bases between the two germline ends. This CDR3 is CASSGGPNYGYTF. The CDR3 nucleotides read TGTGCCAGCAGTGGGGGGCCTAACTATGGCTACACCTTC.

The chain employs TRBV5-1 and TRBJ2-1, with 7 bases that match TRBD2. From germline, CDR1 is SGHRS and CDR2 YFSETQ. This CDR3 is built from 13 residues. Trimming cost V 4 bases and J 7 bases; bases outside gene matches: 5. The CDR3 nucleotides read TGCGCCAGCAGCCCCTGGGGAGGGAATGAGCAGTTCTTC. This encodes CASSPWGGNEQFF.

This clone turned up a few times. This chain connects TRBV7-9 to TRBJ2-1; 10 bases are shared with TRBD2. The CDR3 sequence is 15 residues long. Per the germline V gene, CDR1 is SEHNR and CDR2 is FQNEAQ (reference sequence). V shed 3 bases, J shed 5 bases, and the junction held 4 bases outside the gene matches. Here the CDR3 reads CASSFWTSGDNEQFF. CDR3 sequence (DNA): TGTGCCAGCAGCTTCTGGACTAGCGGAGACAATGAGCAGTTCTTC.

V usage is TRBV19 and J usage is TRBJ2-4; 8 nucleotides match TRBD2. CDR3 length equals 14 residues. The ends lost 7 bases at V and 9 bases at J; junction bases unmatched: 11. Germline V gene lookup returns CDR1 LNHDA and CDR2 SQIVND (reference sequence). The CDR3 nucleotides are TGTGCCAGTACCCCCGGGAGGGCCGCGAGCATTCAGTACTTC. Its translation: CASTPGRAASIQYF.

This chain joins TRBV30 and TRBJ1-4, with 11 bases aligning to TRBD1. The ends lost 2 bases at V and 0 bases at J; junction bases unmatched: 5. Germline V CDR1 and CDR2: GTSNPN, SVGIG (reference sequence). CDR3 size: 17 residues. The CDR3 DNA is TGTGCCTGGAGTACTACGGGACAGGGGGCAACTAATGAAAAACTGTTTTTT. Amino acids: CAWSTTGQGATNEKLFF.

The gene calls are TRBV28 and TRBJ2-1; 11 positions agree with TRBD2. The CDR3 is made up of 14 amino acids. Germline loops: CDR1 MDHEN, CDR2 SYDVKM. With 10 bases clipped from V and 3 bases from J, the junction kept 5 bases outside the gene matches. The CDR3 sequence: CATLGLADYNEQFF. CDR3 nucleotides: TGTGCCACCCTGGGACTAGCGGACTACAATGAGCAGTTCTTC.

The chain is built from TRBV30 and TRBJ1-6; TRBD1 matches 9 bases. Germline CDR1 and CDR2: GTSNPN and SVGIG (reference sequence). This CDR3 spans 19 amino acids. After removal of 0 bases from V and 4 bases from J, the junction contained 13 bases not matched to a gene. The CDR3 loop is CAWSVYRTGAAPYNSPLHF. CDR3 nucleotide sequence: TGTGCCTGGAGTGTATATAGGACAGGGGCCGCTCCTTATAATTCACCCCTCCACTTT.